These T cell receptor beta chains were read from a single sample in a study of read filtering for tumor transcriptome and immune sequencing. TCRdb reprocessed the reads with MiXCR, giving one entry per CDR3 protein. Among around 41,000 distinct CDR3 sequences, 10% to 15% were seen once, and the ten largest hold about 35%. The sample taken for sequencing was a population of CD138-negative cells sorted from bone marrow. The source is a donor over 35 with multiple myeloma. Both conserved end residues are part of each CDR3. D genes are given only for firm matches. Size values are once, few and many counts, or a class for expanded clones, and some rows have none.

clone size: many; J gene: TRBJ1-2; V gene: TRBV3-1; D gene: NA; CDR3 DNA: TGTGCCAGCAGCCAATTCGAGAGGGACGGCTACACCTTC; CDR3 protein: CASSQFERDGYTF
clone size: many; J gene: TRBJ1-1; V gene: TRBV2; D gene: NA; CDR3 DNA: TGTGCCAGCAGTGATGTCAGGAAAAACTCTGAAGCTTTCTTT; CDR3 protein: CASSDVRKNSEAFF
clone size: many; J gene: TRBJ2-1; V gene: TRBV6-1; D gene: NA; CDR3 DNA: TGTGCCAGCAGTGAAGGACCTTCCCAACAGTTCTTC; CDR3 protein: CASSEGPSQQFF
clone size: many; J gene: TRBJ2-7; V gene: TRBV7-9; D gene: NA; CDR3 DNA: TGTGCCAGCAGCATAGGGATATTACAGGGGAGGAACTACGAGCAGTACTTC; CDR3 protein: CASSIGILQGRNYEQYF
clone size: NA; J gene: TRBJ2-3; V gene: TRBV7-2; D gene: TRBD1; CDR3 DNA: TGTGCCAGCAGCTTTAACAGGGGGACAGATACGCAGTATTTT; CDR3 protein: CASSFNRGTDTQYF
clone size: many; J gene: TRBJ1-2; V gene: TRBV20-1; D gene: TRBD1; CDR3 DNA: TGCAGTGCCACCGCCGGGACAGTTAACTATGGCTACACCTTC; CDR3 protein: CSATAGTVNYGYTF
clone size: many; J gene: TRBJ1-2; V gene: TRBV5-1; D gene: TRBD1; CDR3 DNA: TGCGCCAGCAGCTTGGAGCAGGGGGGAAGGAGCTACACCTTC; CDR3 protein: CASSLEQGGRSYTF
clone size: many; J gene: TRBJ2-7; V gene: TRBV11-2; D gene: NA; CDR3 DNA: TGTGCCAGCAGCGTCGGACCAAATTCCTACGAGCAGTACTTC; CDR3 protein: CASSVGPNSYEQYF
clone size: NA; J gene: TRBJ2-1; V gene: TRBV13; D gene: NA; CDR3 DNA: TGTGCCAGCAGCTCCGACGGGACGGCCTTCAATGAGCAGTTCTTC; CDR3 protein: CASSSDGTAFNEQFF
clone size: many; J gene: TRBJ1-1; V gene: TRBV7-2; D gene: NA; CDR3 DNA: TGTGCCAGCAGCCCCCTCCGGTTGGGGATGAACACTGAAGCTTTCTTT; CDR3 protein: CASSPLRLGMNTEAFF
clone size: NA; J gene: TRBJ2-1; V gene: TRBV28; D gene: TRBD2; CDR3 DNA: TGTGCCAGCAGTTTATCTGGGAGGGGCTACAATGAGCAGTTCTTC; CDR3 protein: CASSLSGRGYNEQFF
clone size: many; J gene: TRBJ2-5; V gene: TRBV20-1; D gene: NA; CDR3 DNA: TGCAGTGCCGAGGCTCCTGGGGAGACCCAGTACTTC; CDR3 protein: CSAEAPGETQYF
clone size: many; J gene: TRBJ1-5; V gene: TRBV4-1; D gene: TRBD1; CDR3 DNA: TGCGCCAGCAGTCTCCGGGACAGGGGAACCAGGGGAACACAGCCCCAGCATTTT; CDR3 protein: CASSLRDRGTRGTQPQHF
clone size: many; J gene: TRBJ2-3; V gene: TRBV7-6; D gene: TRBD1; CDR3 DNA: TGTGCCAGCAGCTTGACAGGGGGGGGTACGCAGTATTTT; CDR3 protein: CASSLTGGGTQYF
clone size: many; J gene: TRBJ2-7; V gene: TRBV20-1; D gene: TRBD1; CDR3 DNA: TGCAGTGCTCTCGACAGGGCCAACGAGCAGTACTTC; CDR3 protein: CSALDRANEQYF
clone size: many; J gene: TRBJ2-1; V gene: TRBV19; D gene: NA; CDR3 DNA: TGTGCCAGTAGTAAACCGGAGGGGGTTACTCGGTATGAGCAGTTCTTC; CDR3 protein: CASSKPEGVTRYEQFF
clone size: many; J gene: TRBJ2-1; V gene: TRBV5-5; D gene: NA; CDR3 DNA: TGTGCCAGCAGCCCATACTCCGGGAGCTCCTACAATGAGCAGTTCTTC; CDR3 protein: CASSPYSGSSYNEQFF
clone size: NA; J gene: TRBJ2-2; V gene: TRBV27; D gene: NA; CDR3 DNA: TGTGCCAGCAATCCCCTAGGGACCGGGGAGCTGTTTTTT; CDR3 protein: CASNPLGTGELFF
clone size: many; J gene: TRBJ1-5; V gene: TRBV5-5; D gene: NA; CDR3 DNA: TGTGCCAGCAGCTTGTGGGGAGATAGCAATCAGCCCCAGCATTTT; CDR3 protein: CASSLWGDSNQPQHF
clone size: many; J gene: TRBJ2-7; V gene: TRBV20-1; D gene: NA; CDR3 DNA: TGCAGTGCCCTTCGGGGGGCGCGGGAATCCGAGCAGTACTTC; CDR3 protein: CSALRGARESEQYF
clone size: many; J gene: TRBJ2-1; V gene: TRBV3-1; D gene: TRBD2; CDR3 DNA: TGTGCCAGCAGCCAAACCGGGACTAGCGTCTACAATGAGCAGTTCTTC; CDR3 protein: CASSQTGTSVYNEQFF
clone size: many; J gene: TRBJ1-1; V gene: TRBV3-1; D gene: TRBD1; CDR3 DNA: TGTGCCAGCCGCCCCTCGGCAGGGGGCATGAACACTGAAGCTTTCTTT; CDR3 protein: CASRPSAGGMNTEAFF
clone size: many; J gene: TRBJ2-5; V gene: TRBV11-2; D gene: NA; CDR3 DNA: TGTGCCAGCAGCATAGGCGACGGGGTAGGGGAGACCCAGTACTTC; CDR3 protein: CASSIGDGVGETQYF
clone size: many; J gene: TRBJ2-1; V gene: TRBV6-1; D gene: NA; CDR3 DNA: TGTGCCAGCGGGTACGATGAGCAGTTCTTC; CDR3 protein: CASGYDEQFF
clone size: many; J gene: TRBJ1-2; V gene: TRBV30; D gene: NA; CDR3 DNA: TGTGCCTGGAGTCCCCGGGACATTGGCTACACCTTC; CDR3 protein: CAWSPRDIGYTF
clone size: many; J gene: TRBJ2-2; V gene: TRBV19; D gene: TRBD1; CDR3 DNA: TGTGCCAGGAAGGGACAGACCAACACCGGGGAGCTGTTTTTT; CDR3 protein: CARKGQTNTGELFF
clone size: many; J gene: TRBJ2-7; V gene: TRBV20-1; D gene: TRBD1; CDR3 DNA: TGCAGTGCTCGGACAGGGATTACCTACGAGCAGTACTTC; CDR3 protein: CSARTGITYEQYF
clone size: many; J gene: TRBJ2-1; V gene: TRBV12-3/TRBV12-4; D gene: TRBD2; CDR3 DNA: TGTGCCAGCAGGGGGACTAGTAGGGGCAATGAGCAGTTCTTC; CDR3 protein: CASRGTSRGNEQFF
clone size: many; J gene: TRBJ2-3; V gene: TRBV2; D gene: TRBD1; CDR3 DNA: TGTGCCAGCACCCCGCTGCGTCAGGGGGCTGAGGATACGCAGTATTTT; CDR3 protein: CASTPLRQGAEDTQYF
clone size: many; J gene: TRBJ1-1; V gene: TRBV20-1; D gene: TRBD1; CDR3 DNA: TGCAGTGCTAGACCCGGGACAGGGACCACTGAAGCTTTCTTT; CDR3 protein: CSARPGTGTTEAFF
clone size: many; J gene: TRBJ2-5; V gene: TRBV12-3/TRBV12-4; D gene: NA; CDR3 DNA: TGTGCCAGCAGCTCCGGGGCCCTCGAAAAGACCCAGTACTTC; CDR3 protein: CASSSGALEKTQYF
clone size: many; J gene: TRBJ2-1; V gene: TRBV5-4; D gene: TRBD1; CDR3 DNA: TGTGCCAGCAGCTTGATCGGGACAGCCAATGAGCAGTTCTTC; CDR3 protein: CASSLIGTANEQFF
clone size: many; J gene: TRBJ2-1; V gene: TRBV19; D gene: NA; CDR3 DNA: TGTGCCAGCAACAGGGGACTCTCCTACAATGAGCAGTTCTTC; CDR3 protein: CASNRGLSYNEQFF
clone size: once; J gene: TRBJ1-1; V gene: TRBV20-1; D gene: TRBD1; CDR3 DNA: TGCAGTGCTAAGACGACAGGGAGGAACACTGAAGCTTTCTTT; CDR3 protein: CSAKTTGRNTEAFF
clone size: few; J gene: TRBJ2-5; V gene: TRBV28; D gene: TRBD1; CDR3 DNA: TGTGCCAGCAGTTCGCCCGGGACAGGGGAAGAGACCCAGTACTTC; CDR3 protein: CASSSPGTGEETQYF
clone size: many; J gene: TRBJ2-1; V gene: TRBV19; D gene: NA; CDR3 DNA: TGTGCCAGCGGTTCAGGGGTTGTTCGGTCGGAGCAGTTCTTC; CDR3 protein: CASGSGVVRSEQFF
clone size: NA; J gene: TRBJ1-4; V gene: TRBV27; D gene: NA; CDR3 DNA: TGTGCCAGCACCCGACTGGGATCACGGAATGAAAAACTGTTTTTT; CDR3 protein: CASTRLGSRNEKLFF
clone size: NA; J gene: TRBJ2-5; V gene: TRBV7-2; D gene: TRBD2; CDR3 DNA: TGTGCCAGCAGCCTTGGGGGGACTACCTCCCAAGAGACCCAGTACTTC; CDR3 protein: CASSLGGTTSQETQYF
clone size: many; J gene: TRBJ2-7; V gene: TRBV28; D gene: TRBD2; CDR3 DNA: TGTGCCAGCAGTCAGAGCGGGGGCCGCTCCTACGAGCAGTACTTC; CDR3 protein: CASSQSGGRSYEQYF
clone size: many; J gene: TRBJ2-7; V gene: TRBV20-1; D gene: TRBD1; CDR3 DNA: TGCAGTGGCGGGACAGGAGGACTCGAGCAGTACTTC; CDR3 protein: CSGGTGGLEQYF
clone size: NA; J gene: TRBJ2-2; V gene: TRBV2; D gene: NA; CDR3 DNA: TGTGCCAGTATGAACACCGGGGAGCCGTTGTTT; CDR3 protein: CASMNTGEPLF
clone size: NA; J gene: TRBJ1-5; V gene: TRBV12-5; D gene: NA; CDR3 DNA: TGTGCTAGTGGTTTGGTAGCTTATCAGCCCCAGCATTTT; CDR3 protein: CASGLVAYQPQHF
clone size: many; J gene: TRBJ2-1; V gene: TRBV6-5; D gene: TRBD2; CDR3 DNA: TGTGCCACTACCGGGGGGAACTCCTACGATGAGCAGTTCTTC; CDR3 protein: CATTGGNSYDEQFF
clone size: many; J gene: TRBJ2-5; V gene: TRBV15; D gene: NA; CDR3 DNA: TGTGCCACCAGCAGAGATAGAGGGGAACAAGAGACCCAGTACTTC; CDR3 protein: CATSRDRGEQETQYF
clone size: many; J gene: TRBJ2-7; V gene: TRBV20-1; D gene: TRBD1; CDR3 DNA: TGCAGTGCTAGGTACCGGGACAGGTTGCAGTACTTC; CDR3 protein: CSARYRDRLQYF
clone size: NA; J gene: TRBJ1-2; V gene: TRBV12-3/TRBV12-4; D gene: NA; CDR3 DNA: TGTGCCAGCAGTTTTGGTCCGCCGGCTGAGTCTAACTATGGCTACACCTTC; CDR3 protein: CASSFGPPAESNYGYTF